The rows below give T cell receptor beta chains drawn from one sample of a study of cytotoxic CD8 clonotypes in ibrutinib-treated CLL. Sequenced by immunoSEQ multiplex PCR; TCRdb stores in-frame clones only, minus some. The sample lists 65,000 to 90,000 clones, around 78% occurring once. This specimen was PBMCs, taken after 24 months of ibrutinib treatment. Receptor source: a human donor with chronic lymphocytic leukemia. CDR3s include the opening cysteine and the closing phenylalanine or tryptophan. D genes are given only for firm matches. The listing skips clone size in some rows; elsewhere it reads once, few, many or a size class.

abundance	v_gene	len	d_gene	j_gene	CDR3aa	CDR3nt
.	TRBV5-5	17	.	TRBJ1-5	CASSPGLGRYSNQPQHF	TGTGCCAGCAGCCCCGGACTGGGCCGGTATAGCAATCAGCCCCAGCATTTT
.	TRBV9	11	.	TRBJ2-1	CASSVASEQFF	TGTGCCAGCAGCGTAGCGAGTGAGCAGTTCTTC
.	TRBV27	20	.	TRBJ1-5	CASSFRGGQGGLKSNQPQHF	TGTGCCAGCAGTTTTCGGGGTGGTCAAGGGGGGCTGAAAAGCAATCAGCCCCAGCATTTT
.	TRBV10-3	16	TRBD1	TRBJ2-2	CAISDLPQGDTGELFF	TGTGCCATCAGTGACCTACCCCAGGGGGACACCGGGGAGCTGTTTTTT
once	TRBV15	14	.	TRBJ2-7	CATSRNRATDEQYF	TGTGCCACCAGCAGGAACAGGGCTACGGACGAGCAGTACTTC
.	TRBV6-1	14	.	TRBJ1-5	CASNLRRGNQPQHF	TGTGCCAGCAACCTGAGGCGGGGAAATCAGCCCCAGCATTTT
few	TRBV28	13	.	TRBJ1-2	CASSLWPASGYTF	TGTGCCAGCAGCCTTTGGCCCGCTTCCGGCTACACCTTC
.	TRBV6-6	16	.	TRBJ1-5	CASSYGTANSNQPQHF	TGTGCCAGCAGTTACGGGACGGCTAATAGCAATCAGCCCCAGCATTTT
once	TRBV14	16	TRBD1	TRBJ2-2	CASSPPGQGGTGELFF	TGTGCCAGCAGCCCCCCTGGACAGGGGGGCACCGGGGAGCTGTTTTTT
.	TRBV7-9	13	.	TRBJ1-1	CASSLGWNTEAFF	TGTGCCAGCAGCTTAGGTTGGAACACTGAAGCTTTCTTT
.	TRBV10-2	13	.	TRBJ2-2	CASSGLATGELFF	TGCGCCAGCAGTGGGCTAGCCACCGGGGAGCTGTTTTTT
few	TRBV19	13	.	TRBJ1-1	CASRTLPNTEAFF	TGTGCCAGTAGGACACTCCCCAACACTGAAGCTTTCTTT
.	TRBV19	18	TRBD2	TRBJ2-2	CASSTGTSGRESTGELFF	TGTGCCAGTAGCACCGGGACTAGCGGGAGGGAAAGCACCGGGGAGCTGTTTTTT
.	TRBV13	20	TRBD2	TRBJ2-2	CASSLGPPTGTRGFTGELFF	TGTGCCAGCAGCTTAGGACCTCCAACCGGGACTAGAGGCTTCACCGGGGAGCTGTTTTTT
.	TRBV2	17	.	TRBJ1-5	CASSTTPGRDINQPQHF	TGTGCCAGCAGTACTACCCCAGGGAGGGATATTAATCAGCCCCAGCATTTT
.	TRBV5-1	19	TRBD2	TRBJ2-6	CASSPWTSGRGSGANVLTF	TGCGCCAGCAGCCCCTGGACTAGCGGGAGAGGCTCTGGGGCCAACGTCCTGACTTTC